This T cell receptor (beta chain) was observed in a study of blood T cell repertoires in COVID-19. Turning to the study itself: Some COVID-19 samples were acute and others convalescent; all came from the United States, Italy and Spain. PBMCs, B-cell-depleted T cells, or T cells provided the cDNA or gDNA that made up the material.

Germline V lookup: CDR1 MNHNS, CDR2 SASEGT. This CDR3 has 15 residues. V shed 3 bases and J shed 4 bases, with 15 bases lying between them. Source study methods: Reference gene primers were amplified, and this amplification served to estimate nucleated cell counts. Generated by immunoSEQ multiplex PCR, the TCRdb table keeps only in-frame clones and is missing some. That table is the source of V, J and clone size, and D and trimming were worked out from the DNA. In the table there are about 150,000 clones, roughly four fifths of which are singletons. The TCR was taken from a human donor with acute or convalescent COVID-19. The donor label of this sample is uncertain. The sequenced material came from peripheral blood. V is TRBV6-1 and J is TRBJ1-2; TRBD1 might be the D (6 bases). CDR3 DNA: TGTGCCAGCAGTGAGTCGGACAGTACAGCCTATGGCTACACCTTC. Protein sequence: CASSESDSTAYGYTF.